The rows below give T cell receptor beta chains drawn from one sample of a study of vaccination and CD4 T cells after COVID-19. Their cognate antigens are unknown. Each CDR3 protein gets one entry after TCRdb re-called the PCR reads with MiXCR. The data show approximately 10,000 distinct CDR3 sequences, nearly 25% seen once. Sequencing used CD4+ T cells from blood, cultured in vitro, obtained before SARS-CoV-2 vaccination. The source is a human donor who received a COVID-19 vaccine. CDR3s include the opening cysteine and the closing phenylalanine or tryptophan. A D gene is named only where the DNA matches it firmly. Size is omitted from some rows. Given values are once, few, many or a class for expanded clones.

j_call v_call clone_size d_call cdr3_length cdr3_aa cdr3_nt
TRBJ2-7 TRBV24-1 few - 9 CATVAEQYF TGTGCCACGGTTGCTGAGCAGTACTTC
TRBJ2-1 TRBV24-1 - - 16 CATSDFNRWSYNEQFF TGTGCCACCAGTGATTTTAACAGGTGGAGCTACAATGAGCAGTTCTTC
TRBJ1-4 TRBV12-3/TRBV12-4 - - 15 CASSFLGFKNEKLFF TGTGCCAGCAGTTTCTTGGGGTTTAAGAATGAAAAACTGTTTTTT
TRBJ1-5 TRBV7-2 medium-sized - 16 CASSFSGAYSNQPQHF TGTGCCAGCAGCTTTTCAGGGGCGTATAGCAATCAGCCCCAGCATTTT
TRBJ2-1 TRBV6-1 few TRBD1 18 CASSKTLWTGSSYNEQFF TGTGCCAGCAGTAAAACCCTATGGACAGGTAGCTCCTACAATGAGCAGTTCTTC
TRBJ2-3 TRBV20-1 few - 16 CSARRAWGLSTDTQYF TGCAGTGCTAGAAGGGCCTGGGGTCTTAGCACAGATACGCAGTATTTT
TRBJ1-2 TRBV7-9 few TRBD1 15 CASSPRQGKGYGYTF TGTGCCAGCAGCCCAAGACAGGGGAAAGGCTATGGCTACACCTTC
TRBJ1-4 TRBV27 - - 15 CASSRPGARTFELFF TGTGCCAGCTCAAGGCCCGGGGCCCGAACCTTCGAACTGTTTTTT
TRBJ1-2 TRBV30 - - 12 CAWGNRNYGYTF TGTGCCTGGGGGAACCGGAACTATGGCTACACCTTC
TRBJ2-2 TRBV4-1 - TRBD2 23 CASSQPSLTGLAGGRIDTGELFF TGCGCCAGCAGCCAACCGAGCCTTACAGGACTAGCGGGGGGCCGTATTGACACCGGGGAGCTGTTTTTT
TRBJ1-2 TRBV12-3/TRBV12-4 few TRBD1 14 CASTPGQGVDGYTF TGTGCCAGCACCCCTGGACAGGGGGTTGATGGCTACACCTTC
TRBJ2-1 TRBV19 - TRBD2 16 CASSSRTSGGYNEQFF TGTGCCAGTAGTTCCAGGACTAGCGGGGGTTACAATGAGCAGTTCTTC
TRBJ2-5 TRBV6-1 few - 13 CASSELLMETQYF TGTGCCAGCAGTGAATTGTTGATGGAGACCCAGTACTTC
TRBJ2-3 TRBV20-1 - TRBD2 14 CSAQAGEPTDTQYF TGCAGTGCCCAAGCGGGGGAGCCCACAGATACGCAGTATTTT
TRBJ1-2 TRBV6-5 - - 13 CASSYSTGGRYTF TGTGCCAGCAGTTACTCGACAGGCGGGCGCTACACCTTC
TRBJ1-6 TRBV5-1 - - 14 CASSLQGGNSPLHF TGCGCCAGCAGCTTGCAGGGAGGTAATTCACCCCTCCACTTT